This entry describes one T cell receptor beta chain. The data originate from a study of control samples from healthy donors and cancer patients. Clones were read by immunoSEQ multiplex PCR, and TCRdb kept only the in-frame ones, dropping some. The profile covers around 100,000 clones, with more than 90% appearing a single time and approximately 3% taken by the ten largest. Per the germline V gene, CDR1 is GTSNPN and CDR2 is SVGIG (reference sequence). The CDR3 totals 15 residues. The V gene end was trimmed by 1 base and the J gene end by 4 bases; junction bases not matched to a gene: 6. This clonotype originated in a human donor in good health. The donor label of this sample is uncertain. Sequenced sample: blood. The rearrangement uses TRBV30 and TRBJ1-2, with TRBD1 matching over 10 bases. This CDR3 is CAWSGGQGFIYGYTF. Written as DNA, the CDR3 is TGTGCCTGGAGTGGGGGACAGGGGTTTATCTATGGCTACACCTTC.